This T cell receptor beta chain was observed in a study of T cell repertoires in cytomegalovirus infection. MiXCR was run by TCRdb on the reads, yielding one entry per CDR3 protein. Counted here are more than 75,000 distinct CDR3 sequences, 25% to 30% occurring once; the ten biggest clones make up approximately 71%. Whole-study results and caveats: Across the ex vivo response, the dominant clonotypes were HLA-C-restricted CMV-specific TCR beta clonotypes.

V lost 0 bases to trimming and J lost 8 bases; unmatched junction nucleotides: 8. Germline CDR1 and CDR2: MGHRA and YSYEKL. This CDR3 region has 17 residues. As concerns this clonotype: Its antigen is not known.

V is TRBV4-1 and J is TRBJ2-1, with TRBD2 matching 12 bases. The source is a human donor in good health (CMV status not recorded). Some clones in this sample may be carry-over from other donors' samples. Sample: CD8+ T cells from cultured PBMCs, taken from culture after CMV antigen stimulation. The chain's CDR3 is CASSQDWLAGGGDEQFF. The CDR3, as DNA: TGCGCCAGCAGCCAAGATTGGCTAGCGGGGGGGGGCGATGAGCAGTTCTTC.